The 15 T cell receptor beta chains listed next were all sequenced from one sample in a study of cytomegalovirus exposure and HLA in healthy donors. Clones were read by immunoSEQ multiplex PCR, and TCRdb kept only the in-frame ones, dropping some. The sample comprises roughly 70,000 clones, roughly 95% of which are singletons, and less than 4% rests with the top ten. The sequenced material came from PBMCs. Receptors were obtained from a man younger than 35 in good health and CMV-seronegative.

V and J are TRBV7-6 and TRBJ2-7; TRBD1 is a possible D gene (6 bases). Trimming left V 1 base short and J 2 bases short, with 9 bases between. There are 14 residues in the CDR3. Germline-derived CDR1 and CDR2 are SGHVS and FNYEAQ. As DNA, the CDR3 is TGTGCCAGCAGCTTAGGGAAGGGGGCCTACGAGCAGTACTTC. Translating gives CASSLGKGAYEQYF.

The rearrangement links TRBV7-2 to TRBJ1-2, with no clear D. Trimming removed 6 bases from V and 0 bases from J, with 11 bases in between. The CDR3 totals 14 residues. The germline gives CDR1 SGHTA, CDR2 FQGNSA. In DNA form, the CDR3 reads TGTGCCAGCAGTCCCACAATCCCTAACTATGGCTACACCTTC. It specifies CASSPTIPNYGYTF.

The chain has TRBV27 and TRBJ1-5, with 10 bases lining up with TRBD1. The V gene's germline CDR1 is MNHEY and CDR2 SMNVEV (reference sequence). The CDR3 extends over 16 amino acids. Losses at the gene ends were 5 bases for V and 7 bases for J; bases not matched to a gene: 11. CDR3 in DNA: TGTGCCAGCAGTAACCTCCCGGGACAGGGGCCCCAGCCCCAGCATTTT. Translation: CASSNLPGQGPQPQHF.

The rearrangement links TRBV4-3 to TRBJ1-1, with no clear D. Trimming shortened V by 0 bases and J by 0 bases, and 11 bases separated the two germline ends. CDR1 and CDR2 from the germline V gene are LGHNA and YSLEER. This CDR3 is 16 amino acids long. The CDR3 loop is CASSQEVDYMNTEAFF. CDR3 sequence (DNA): TGCGCCAGCAGCCAAGAAGTGGACTACATGAACACTGAAGCTTTCTTT.

The chain is built from TRBV5-1 and TRBJ2-1; 15 nucleotides align to TRBD2. From germline, CDR1 is SGHRS and CDR2 YFSETQ. The CDR3 sequence is 17 residues long. The V segment lost 2 bases and the J segment 4 bases; nucleotides outside the gene matches: 4. The CDR3 loop is CASSFGTSGGPYNEQFF. The CDR3 bases are TGCGCCAGCAGCTTTGGGACTAGCGGGGGGCCGTACAATGAGCAGTTCTTC. Supplemented by reference TRBV5-1 and TRBJ2-1, the full variable domain reads KAGVTQTPRYLIKTRGQQVTLSCSPISGHRSVSWYQQTPGQGLQFLFEYFSETQRNKGNFPGRFSGRQFSNSRSEMNVSTLELGDSALYLCASSFGTSGGPYNEQFFGPGTRLTVL.

This clone was seen once. V gene TRBV19 combines with J gene TRBJ2-7; D is undetermined. V was clipped by 3 bases and J by 1 base, with 7 bases between them. The CDR3 covers 13 residues. Germline V gene data show CDR1 as LNHDA and CDR2 as SQIVND (reference sequence). As DNA, the CDR3 is TGTGCCAGTAGTATTTCGGAGTCCTACGAGCAGTACTTC. It yields the protein CASSISESYEQYF.

The chain carries TRBV5-1 and TRBJ2-5, with TRBD2 matching 8 bases. The V gene end was trimmed by 4 bases and the J gene end by 5 bases; junction bases not matched to a gene: 7. CDR3 length: 14 residues. Per the germline V gene, CDR1 is SGHRS and CDR2 is YFSETQ. DNA of the CDR3: TGCGCCAGCAGCCCCGCGGGGGGCGGGGAGACCCAGTACTTC. Protein product: CASSPAGGGETQYF.

The J gene is TRBJ1-1, the V gene TRBV30, with 8 bases identical to TRBD1. Germline CDR1 GTSNPN, CDR2 SVGIG (reference sequence). With V trimmed by 7 bases and J by 5 bases, 3 bases remained unmatched. The length of the CDR3 is 11 residues. The CDR3 coding sequence is TGTGCCTCCGACAGGGGAACTGAAGCTTTCTTT. Translation: CASDRGTEAFF.

This chain connects TRBV2 to TRBJ1-1, with D maybe TRBD1 (6 bases). V shed 4 bases and J shed 5 bases, with 14 bases lying between them. In germline, CDR1 is SNHLY, CDR2 FYNNEI. The length of the CDR3 is 14 residues. The CDR3 region is CASSGTARVTEAFF. CDR3 coding DNA: TGTGCCAGCAGTGGGACAGCGAGGGTAACTGAAGCTTTCTTT.

V gene TRBV5-1 combines with J gene TRBJ2-7; perhaps TRBD2 as D (6 bases). The germline gives CDR1 SGHRS, CDR2 YFSETQ. Trimming pared 4 bases from V and 0 bases from J, leaving 17 bases between. This CDR3 contains 16 residues. The CDR3 reads CASSPGGRILSYEQYF. CDR3 nucleotide sequence: TGCGCCAGCAGCCCTGGAGGGCGGATTCTCTCCTACGAGCAGTACTTC.

Here the CDR3 DNA reads TGTGCCAGCAGCACGGGACAGGGGAGGAATGAGCAGTTCTTC. Translating it yields CASSTGQGRNEQFF. The chain links TRBV9 to TRBJ2-1; TRBD1 matches 10 bases. Germline V gene data show CDR1 as SGDLS and CDR2 as YYNGEE. The CDR3 length is 14 residues. The V and J ends lost 4 bases and 7 bases, in that order; junction bases with no gene match: 5.

V is TRBV5-6 and J is TRBJ2-1, with D possibly being TRBD1 (6 bases). Germline loops: CDR1 SGHDT, CDR2 YYEEEE. Deletions cut 0 bases from V and 6 bases from J, with 19 bases between. The CDR3 is 17 amino acids. The CDR3 DNA reads as TGTGCCAGCAGCTTGGCCATTTGGGGGCCGGCCCCCAATGAGCAGTTCTTC. Translated, it gives CASSLAIWGPAPNEQFF. The whole variable domain, remainder taken from reference TRBV5-6 and TRBJ2-1, is DAGVTQSPTHLIKTRGQQVTLRCSPKSGHDTVSWYQQALGQGPQFIFQYYEEEERQRGNFPDRFSGHQFPNYSSELNVNALLLGDSALYLCASSLAIWGPAPNEQFFGPGTRLTVL.

The chain links TRBV27 to TRBJ1-4; TRBD1 matches 9 bases. With 5 bases clipped from V and 3 bases from J, the junction kept 4 bases outside the gene matches. Germline values: CDR1 MNHEY, CDR2 SMNVEV (reference sequence). The CDR3 runs to 15 residues. The CDR3 loop reads CASSITGGSNEKLFF. CDR3 coding DNA: TGTGCCAGCAGTATAACAGGGGGCTCTAATGAAAAACTGTTTTTT.

CDR3 DNA sequence: TGTGCCAGCAGCCCGGACAGGGGAAGGGACACTGAAGCTTTCTTT. As protein: CASSPDRGRDTEAFF. V usage is TRBV7-9 and J usage is TRBJ1-1; 9 bases align to TRBD1. With 5 bases clipped from V and 3 bases from J, the junction kept 7 bases outside the gene matches. Germline V gene lookup returns CDR1 SEHNR and CDR2 FQNEAQ (reference sequence). This CDR3 spans 15 amino acids. Together with reference TRBV7-9 and TRBJ1-1, the CDR3 gives the full variable domain: DTGVSQNPRHKITKRGQNVTFRCDPISEHNRLYWYRQTLGQGPEFLTYFQNEAQLEKSRLLSDRFSAERPKGSFSTLEIQRTEQGDSAMYLCASSPDRGRDTEAFFGQGTRLTVV.

V gene TRBV4-2 combines with J gene TRBJ1-1; tentative D call: TRBD1 (6 bases). V lost 1 base and J lost 5, with 17 bases in between. The germline gives CDR1 LGHNA, CDR2 YNFKEQ. The CDR3 is made up of 16 amino acids. The CDR3 sequence: CASSQGKGEWSTEAFF. The CDR3 nucleotides are TGTGCCAGCAGCCAAGGTAAGGGGGAATGGAGTACTGAAGCTTTCTTT.